The 10 T cell receptor beta chains below come from one sample, sequenced in a study of vaccination and CD4 T cells after COVID-19 (dated by TCRdb to the early 2020s). Their antigens are not known. The library was built by means of PCR. Sequencer: Illumina iSeq 100. At the Johns Hopkins FTIC core, DNA from the cultured CD4+ T cells underwent TCR sequencing with the Oncomine TCR Beta short-read assay. TCRdb passed the public sequencing reads through fastp at Q25 and MiXCR, retaining productive beta sequences. Under each unique CDR3 protein, matching rows form one entry showing the most common genes and DNA. For this sample the table gives about 19,000 distinct CDR3 sequences, of which less than 60% were detected only once. About 2.7% of the sample rests with the top ten. In light of the paper, this sample's treatment or condition label describes: approximately 9-day PBMC culture with coronavirus spike peptide pools or control peptides (ViraFEST assay).

The sample consisted of CD4+ T cells from blood, cultured in vitro, taken after SARS-CoV-2 vaccination. The receptors originated from a human donor who had recovered from COVID-19.

The chain combines TRBV12-3 or TRBV12-4 with TRBJ1-2; D is uncertain. This CDR3 is 13 amino acids long. Trimming removed 7 bases from V and 8 bases from J, with 17 bases in between. The CDR3 is CASTPGLEGGYTF. CDR3 nucleotides: TGTGCCAGCACACCGGGCCTCGAGGGCGGCTACACCTTC.

V and J are TRBV18 and TRBJ1-1; no reliable D call. Deletions cut 5 bases from V and 3 bases from J, with 16 bases between. The CDR3 runs 15 residues. In germline, CDR1 is KGHSH, CDR2 LQKENI. CDR3 nucleotides: TGTGCCAGCTCATTCCGGGCCGCGGGTTACACTGAAGCTTTCTTT. Protein: CASSFRAAGYTEAFF.

This clonotype was counted between two and nine times. The rearrangement joins TRBV10-1 to TRBJ1-1; D might be TRBD1 (5 bases). Trimming stripped 3 bases from V and 2 bases from J, with 13 bases between. Germline CDR1 reads WNHNN; CDR2 reads SYGVQD (reference sequence). This CDR3 is built from 15 residues. The CDR3: CASSDAGTENTEAFF. DNA for the CDR3: TGCGCCAGCAGTGACGCAGGGACGGAAAACACTGAAGCTTTCTTT.

This clonotype has a handful of counts. V gene TRBV28 combines with J gene TRBJ1-2; D gene unclear. V was shortened by 6 bases and J by 1 base, with 15 bases between the two germline ends. The CDR3 covers 15 residues. The germline gives CDR1 MDHEN, CDR2 SYDVKM. The CDR3 bases are TGTGCCAGCAGCCCGGGCGGAACCTTTAACTATGGCTACACCTTC. This codes for CASSPGGTFNYGYTF.

The CDR3, as DNA: TGCAGTGCTAGAGACACAGGGATTTCTCAAGAGACCCAGTACTTC. This gives the protein CSARDTGISQETQYF. The V and J genes are TRBV20-1 and TRBJ2-5; the D gene is possibly TRBD1 (6 bases). Germline CDR1 DFQATT, CDR2 SNEGSKA (reference sequence). The V gene lost 0 bases and the J gene lost 2 bases, with 13 bases spanning the gap. The CDR3 has 15 residues.

The chain joins TRBV28 to TRBJ2-2; TRBD2 aligns across 9 bases. CDR1 and CDR2 (germline): MDHEN, SYDVKM. V lost 1 base to trimming and J lost 0 bases; unmatched junction nucleotides: 15. This CDR3 contains 21 residues. CDR3: CASSLLGKGLAKAANTGELFF. The CDR3 nucleotides read TGTGCCAGCAGTTTATTGGGTAAGGGACTAGCAAAAGCTGCGAACACCGGGGAGCTGTTTTTT.

The gene calls are TRBV7-2 and TRBJ1-2; D is possibly TRBD1 (6 bases). V was clipped by 1 base and J by 3 bases, with 15 bases between them. This CDR3 comprises 16 residues. Germline V lookup: CDR1 SGHTA, CDR2 FQGNSA. The CDR3: CASSLVGGGSDYGYTF. CDR3 nucleotide sequence: TGTGCCAGCAGCTTAGTAGGGGGGGGCTCGGACTATGGCTACACCTTC. The full variable domain, completed using reference TRBV7-2 and TRBJ1-2, is GAGVSQSPSNKVTEKGKDVELRCDPISGHTALYWYRQSLGQGLEFLIYFQGNSAPDKSGLPSDRFSAERTGGSVSTLTIQRTQQEDSAVYLCASSLVGGGSDYGYTFGSGTRLTVV.

This clonotype occurred a few times. This chain uses TRBV25-1 with TRBJ2-5; 8 positions agree with TRBD2. CDR3 size: 15 residues. The V gene's germline CDR1 is MGHDK and CDR2 SYGVNS. V lost 2 bases and J lost 3; bases outside the gene matches: 5. In DNA, the CDR3 is TGTGCCAGCAGTGAACCGGGAGGGCCGGAAGAGACCCAGTACTTC. Its protein product is CASSEPGGPEETQYF.

This clonotype was found a few times. The chain employs TRBV5-4 and TRBJ1-2; possibly TRBD1 for D (5 bases). CDR3 size: 13 residues. From germline, CDR1 is SGHNT and CDR2 YYREEE (reference sequence). Trimming took off 0 bases at V and 5 bases at J, with 8 bases between the two ends. CDR3 bases: TGTGCCAGCAGCTTGGCAGGGTCTTATGGCTACACCTTC. Translating gives CASSLAGSYGYTF.

The CDR3: CASSSHRDRANYGYTF. DNA of the CDR3: TGTGCCAGCAGCTCACACCGGGACCGGGCTAACTATGGCTACACCTTC. The rearrangement uses TRBV7-8 and TRBJ1-2; D is perhaps TRBD1 (5 bases). The germline CDR1 and CDR2 sequences are SGHVS and FQNEAQ. The germline V and J ends were trimmed by 4 bases and 0 bases, with 15 bases remaining between them. The CDR3 has 16 residues. The entire variable domain, with the rest obtained from reference TRBV7-8 and TRBJ1-2, is as follows: GAGVSQSPRYKVAKRGQDVALRCDPISGHVSLFWYQQALGQGPEFLTYFQNEAQLDKSGLPSDRFFAERPEGSVSTLKIQRTQQEDSAVYLCASSSHRDRANYGYTFGSGTRLTVV.